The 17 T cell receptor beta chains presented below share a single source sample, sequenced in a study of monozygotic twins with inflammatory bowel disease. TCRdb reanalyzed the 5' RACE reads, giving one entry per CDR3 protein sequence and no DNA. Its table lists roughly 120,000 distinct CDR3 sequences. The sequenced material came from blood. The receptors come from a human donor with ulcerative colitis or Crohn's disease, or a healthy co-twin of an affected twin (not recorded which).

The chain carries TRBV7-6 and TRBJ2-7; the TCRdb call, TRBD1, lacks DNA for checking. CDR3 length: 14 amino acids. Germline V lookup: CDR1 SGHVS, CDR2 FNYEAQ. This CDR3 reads CASSLSGTLYEQYF.

The CDR3 here is CSARPGQLLNSPLHF. The chain is built from TRBV20-1 and TRBJ1-6. The CDR3 consists of 15 residues. Per germline, CDR1 DFQATT and CDR2 SNEGSKA (reference sequence).

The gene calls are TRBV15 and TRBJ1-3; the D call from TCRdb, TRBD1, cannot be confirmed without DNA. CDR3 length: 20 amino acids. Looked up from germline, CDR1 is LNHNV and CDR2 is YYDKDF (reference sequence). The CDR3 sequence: CATSRDRGKISPYSGNTIYF.

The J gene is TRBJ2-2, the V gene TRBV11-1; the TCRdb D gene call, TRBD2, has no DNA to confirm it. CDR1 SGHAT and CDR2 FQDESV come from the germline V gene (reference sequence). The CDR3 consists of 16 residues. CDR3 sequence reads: CASSLLAGGNTGELFF.

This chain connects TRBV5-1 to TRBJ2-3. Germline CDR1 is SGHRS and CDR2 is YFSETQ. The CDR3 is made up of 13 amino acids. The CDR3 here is CASSLLRTDTQYF.

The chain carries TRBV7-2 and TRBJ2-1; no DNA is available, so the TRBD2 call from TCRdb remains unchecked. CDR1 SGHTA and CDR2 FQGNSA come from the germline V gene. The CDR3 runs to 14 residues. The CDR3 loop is CASSSKGLAFEQFF.

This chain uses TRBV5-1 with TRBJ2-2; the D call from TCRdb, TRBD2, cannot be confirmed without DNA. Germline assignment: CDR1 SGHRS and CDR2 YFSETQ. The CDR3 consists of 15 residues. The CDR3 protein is CASSLAGGNDGELFF.

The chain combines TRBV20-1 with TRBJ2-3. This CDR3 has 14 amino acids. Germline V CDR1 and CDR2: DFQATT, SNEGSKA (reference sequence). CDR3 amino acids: CSARDRWVMGTQYF.

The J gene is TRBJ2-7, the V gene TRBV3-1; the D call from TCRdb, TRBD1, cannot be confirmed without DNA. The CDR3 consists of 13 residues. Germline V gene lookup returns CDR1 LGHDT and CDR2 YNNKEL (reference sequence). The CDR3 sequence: CASSRSPEDEQYF.

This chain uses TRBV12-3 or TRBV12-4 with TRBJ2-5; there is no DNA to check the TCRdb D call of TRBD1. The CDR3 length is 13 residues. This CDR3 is CASSRQNQETQYF.

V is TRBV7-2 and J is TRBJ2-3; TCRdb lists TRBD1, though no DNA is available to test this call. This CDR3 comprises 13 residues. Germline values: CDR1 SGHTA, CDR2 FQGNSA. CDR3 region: CASSRTPRDTQYF.

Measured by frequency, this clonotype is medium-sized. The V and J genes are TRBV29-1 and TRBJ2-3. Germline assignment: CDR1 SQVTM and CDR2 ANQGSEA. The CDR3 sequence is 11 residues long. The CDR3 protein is CSASSTDTQYF.

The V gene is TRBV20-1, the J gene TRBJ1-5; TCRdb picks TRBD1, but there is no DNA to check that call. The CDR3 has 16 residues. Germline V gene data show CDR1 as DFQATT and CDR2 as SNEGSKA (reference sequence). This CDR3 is CSAPTGAMDSNQPQHF.

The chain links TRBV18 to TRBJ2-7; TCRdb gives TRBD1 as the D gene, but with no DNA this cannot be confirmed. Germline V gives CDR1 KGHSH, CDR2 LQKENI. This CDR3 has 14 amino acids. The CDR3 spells CASSPGTGGYEQYF.

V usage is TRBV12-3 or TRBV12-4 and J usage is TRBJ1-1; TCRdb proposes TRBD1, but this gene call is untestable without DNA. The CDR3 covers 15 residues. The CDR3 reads CASSLRTGLNTEAFF.

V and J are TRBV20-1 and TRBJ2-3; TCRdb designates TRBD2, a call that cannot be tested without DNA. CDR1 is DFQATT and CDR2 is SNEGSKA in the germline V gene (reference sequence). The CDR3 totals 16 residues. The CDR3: CSARALSGGGTDTQYF.

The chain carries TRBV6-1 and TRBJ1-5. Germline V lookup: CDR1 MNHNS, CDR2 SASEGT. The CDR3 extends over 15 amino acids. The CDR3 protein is CASGSGPEGFQPQHF.